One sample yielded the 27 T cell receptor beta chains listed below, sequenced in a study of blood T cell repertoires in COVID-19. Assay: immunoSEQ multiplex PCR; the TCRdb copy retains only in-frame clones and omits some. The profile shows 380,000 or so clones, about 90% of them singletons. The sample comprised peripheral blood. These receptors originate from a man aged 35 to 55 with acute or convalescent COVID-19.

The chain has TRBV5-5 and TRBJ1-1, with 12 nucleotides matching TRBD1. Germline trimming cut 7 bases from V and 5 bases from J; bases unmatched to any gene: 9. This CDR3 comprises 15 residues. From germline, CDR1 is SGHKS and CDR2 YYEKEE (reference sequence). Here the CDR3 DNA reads TGTGCCAGCCGGGACAGGGGGCGAGGGACGACTGAAGCTTTCTTT. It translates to CASRDRGRGTTEAFF.

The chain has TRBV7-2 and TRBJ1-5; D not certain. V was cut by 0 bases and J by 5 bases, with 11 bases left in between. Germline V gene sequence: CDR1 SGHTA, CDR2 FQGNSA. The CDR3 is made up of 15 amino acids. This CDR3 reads CASSLAGSLYQPQHF. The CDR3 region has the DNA TGTGCCAGCAGCTTAGCAGGGAGCCTCTATCAGCCCCAGCATTTT.

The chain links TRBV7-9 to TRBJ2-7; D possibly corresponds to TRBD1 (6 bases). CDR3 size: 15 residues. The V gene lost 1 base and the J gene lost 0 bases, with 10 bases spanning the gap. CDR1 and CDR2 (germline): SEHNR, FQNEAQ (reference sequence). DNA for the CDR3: TGTGCCAGCAGCTTAGGACAGGTCCTCTCCTACGAGCAGTACTTC. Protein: CASSLGQVLSYEQYF.

DNA for the CDR3: TGTGCCAGCAGTGATCGATGGACTAGCGGACCTTACTCCTACGAGCAGTACTTC. Its protein is CASSDRWTSGPYSYEQYF. The chain uses TRBV6-1 and TRBJ2-7, with TRBD2 matching 10 bases. The CDR3 totals 18 residues. CDR1 and CDR2 from the germline V gene are MNHNS and SASEGT. After removal of 3 bases from V and 0 bases from J, the junction contained 11 bases not matched to a gene.

The CDR3 loop reads CASSIDSAGGPQHF. CDR3 coding DNA: TGTGCCAGTAGTATAGATTCGGCGGGCGGGCCCCAGCATTTT. The J gene is TRBJ1-5, the V gene TRBV19; D gene uncertain. CDR3 length: 14 amino acids. From germline, CDR1 is LNHDA and CDR2 SQIVND (reference sequence). V lost 0 bases to trimming and J lost 9 bases, with 12 bases between them.

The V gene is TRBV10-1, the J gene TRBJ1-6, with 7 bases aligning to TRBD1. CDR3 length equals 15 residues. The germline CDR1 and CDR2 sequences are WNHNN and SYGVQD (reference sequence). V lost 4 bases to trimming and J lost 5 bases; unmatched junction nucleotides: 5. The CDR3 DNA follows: TGCGCCAGCAGTGTCCCGGGACAGCATAATTCACCCCTCCACTTT. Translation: CASSVPGQHNSPLHF.

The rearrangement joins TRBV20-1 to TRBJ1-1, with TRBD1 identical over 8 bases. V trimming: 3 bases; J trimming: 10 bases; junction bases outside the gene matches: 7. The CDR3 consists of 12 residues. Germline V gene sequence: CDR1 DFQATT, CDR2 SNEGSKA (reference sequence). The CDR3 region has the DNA TGCAGTGCTAGTGATAACAGGGGGACAGCTTTCTTT. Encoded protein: CSASDNRGTAFF.

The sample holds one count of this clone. Here the CDR3 DNA reads TGTGCGGCGGGCGTCTACAATGAGCAGTTCTTC. Residues: CAAGVYNEQFF. V usage is TRBV27 and J usage is TRBJ2-1; D may be TRBD2 (5 bases). The CDR3 is 11 residues long. CDR1 is MNHEY, CDR2 SMNVEV, per germline (reference sequence).

CDR3 sequence reads: CASSTFGQGINDYGYTF. CDR3 sequence (DNA): TGTGCCAGCAGTACTTTCGGACAGGGGATAAACGACTATGGCTACACCTTC. The V call is TRBV2, the J call TRBJ1-2; 9 nucleotides agree with TRBD1. CDR1 SNHLY and CDR2 FYNNEI come from the germline V gene. The CDR3 totals 17 residues. The J segment lost 3 bases and the V segment lost 5 bases, leaving 13 bases of the junction unmatched.

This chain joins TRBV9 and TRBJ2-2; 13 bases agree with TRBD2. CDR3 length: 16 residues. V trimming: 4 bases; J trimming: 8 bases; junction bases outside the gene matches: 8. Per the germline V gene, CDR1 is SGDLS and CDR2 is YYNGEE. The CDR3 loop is CASSSGLAGLIGELFF. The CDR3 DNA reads TGTGCCAGCAGCTCGGGACTAGCGGGACTAATTGGGGAGCTGTTTTTT. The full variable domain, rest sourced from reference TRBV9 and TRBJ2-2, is DSGVTQTPKHLITATGQRVTLRCSPRSGDLSVYWYQQSLDQGLQFLIQYYNGEERAKGNILERFSAQQFPDLHSELNLSSLELGDSALYFCASSSGLAGLIGELFFGEGSRLTVL.

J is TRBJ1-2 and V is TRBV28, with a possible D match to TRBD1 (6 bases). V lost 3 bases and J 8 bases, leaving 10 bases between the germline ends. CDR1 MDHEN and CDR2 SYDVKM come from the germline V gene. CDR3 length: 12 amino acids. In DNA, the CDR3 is TGTGCCAGCAGTTTCTACAGGGAGGGCTACACCTTC. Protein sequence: CASSFYREGYTF.

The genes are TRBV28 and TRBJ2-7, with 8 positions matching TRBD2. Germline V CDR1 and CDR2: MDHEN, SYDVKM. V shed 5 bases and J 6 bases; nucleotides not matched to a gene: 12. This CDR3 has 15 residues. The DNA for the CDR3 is TGTGCCAGCAGTCCTCCTTTAGCGGGGTCTGCCGAGCAGTACTTC. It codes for CASSPPLAGSAEQYF.

The chain's CDR3 is CASRLTGEVQPQHF. The CDR3 DNA is TGTGCCAGTAGACTTACAGGGGAGGTTCAGCCCCAGCATTTT. The V gene is TRBV19, the J gene TRBJ1-5; 7 bases agree with TRBD1. CDR3 length: 14 residues. CDR1 and CDR2 (germline): LNHDA, SQIVND (reference sequence). The junction had 8 bases not matched to a gene; V was cut back by 6 bases and J by 6 bases.

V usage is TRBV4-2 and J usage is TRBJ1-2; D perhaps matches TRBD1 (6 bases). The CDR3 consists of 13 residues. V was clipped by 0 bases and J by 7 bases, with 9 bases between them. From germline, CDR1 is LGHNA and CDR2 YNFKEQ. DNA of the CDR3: TGTGCCAGCAGCCAAGAAAAGGGGGTTGGCTACACCTTC. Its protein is CASSQEKGVGYTF.

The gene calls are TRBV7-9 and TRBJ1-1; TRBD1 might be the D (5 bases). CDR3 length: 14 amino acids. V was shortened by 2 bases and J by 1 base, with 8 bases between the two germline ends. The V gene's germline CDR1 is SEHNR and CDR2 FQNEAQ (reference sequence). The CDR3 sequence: CASSLMGGNTEAFF. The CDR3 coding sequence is TGTGCCAGCAGCTTAATGGGGGGGAACACTGAAGCTTTCTTT.

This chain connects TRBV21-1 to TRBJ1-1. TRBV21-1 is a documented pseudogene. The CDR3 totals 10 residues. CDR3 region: CASSNGRAFF. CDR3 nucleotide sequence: TGTGCCAGCAGCAACGGTAGAGCTTTCTTT.

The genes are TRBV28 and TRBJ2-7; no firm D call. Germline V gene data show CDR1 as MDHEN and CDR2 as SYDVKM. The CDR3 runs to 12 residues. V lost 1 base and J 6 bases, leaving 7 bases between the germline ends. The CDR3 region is CASSLYYGEQYF. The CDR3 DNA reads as TGTGCCAGCAGTTTATATTACGGCGAGCAGTACTTC.

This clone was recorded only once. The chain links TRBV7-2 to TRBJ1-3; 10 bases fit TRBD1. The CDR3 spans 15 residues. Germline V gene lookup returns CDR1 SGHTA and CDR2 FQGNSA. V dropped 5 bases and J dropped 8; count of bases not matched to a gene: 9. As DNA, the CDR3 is TGTGCCAGCAGCGGGCGGGACAGGGGAACTGACACCATATATTTT. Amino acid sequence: CASSGRDRGTDTIYF.

CDR3 region: CASSVWLTKEAEQSLNYGYTF. In DNA form, the CDR3 reads TGTGCCAGCAGTGTTTGGCTCACTAAAGAGGCAGAGCAGAGCTTAAACTATGGCTACACCTTC. The chain is built from TRBV2 and TRBJ1-2; D not resolved. The V end lost 4 bases, the J end lost 2 bases, and 32 bases lay between the germline ends. The CDR3 consists of 21 residues. Germline loops: CDR1 SNHLY, CDR2 FYNNEI.

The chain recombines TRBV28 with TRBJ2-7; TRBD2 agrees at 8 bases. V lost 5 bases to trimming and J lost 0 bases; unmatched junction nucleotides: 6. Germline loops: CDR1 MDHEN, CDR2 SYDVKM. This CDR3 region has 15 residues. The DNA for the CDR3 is TGTGCCAGCAGTCAGCAGCGGGGGAGCTCCTACGAGCAGTACTTC. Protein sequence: CASSQQRGSSYEQYF.

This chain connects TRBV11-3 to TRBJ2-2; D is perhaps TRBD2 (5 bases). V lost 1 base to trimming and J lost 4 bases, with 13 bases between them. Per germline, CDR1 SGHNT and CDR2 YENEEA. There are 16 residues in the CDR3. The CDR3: CASSLGGFRGTGELFF. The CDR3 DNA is TGTGCCAGCAGCTTAGGAGGGTTTCGCGGCACCGGGGAGCTGTTTTTT.

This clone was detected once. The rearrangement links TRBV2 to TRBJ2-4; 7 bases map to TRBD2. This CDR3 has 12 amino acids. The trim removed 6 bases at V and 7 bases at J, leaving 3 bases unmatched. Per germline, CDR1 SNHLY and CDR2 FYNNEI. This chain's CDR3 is CASRRTRNIQYF. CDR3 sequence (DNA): TGTGCCAGCAGGAGGACTAGGAACATTCAGTACTTC.

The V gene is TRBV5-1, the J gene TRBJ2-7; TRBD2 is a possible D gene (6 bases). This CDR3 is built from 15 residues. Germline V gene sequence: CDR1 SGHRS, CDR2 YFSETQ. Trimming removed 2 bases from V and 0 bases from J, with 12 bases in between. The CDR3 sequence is CASSFGGTSSYEQYF. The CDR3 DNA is TGCGCCAGCAGCTTCGGGGGAACGAGCTCCTACGAGCAGTACTTC.

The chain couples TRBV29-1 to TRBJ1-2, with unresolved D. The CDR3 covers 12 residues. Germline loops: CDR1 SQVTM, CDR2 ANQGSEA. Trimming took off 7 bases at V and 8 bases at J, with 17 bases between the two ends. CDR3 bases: TGCAGCGGCCGGCAGACACTAGGCGGCTACACCTTC. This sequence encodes CSGRQTLGGYTF.

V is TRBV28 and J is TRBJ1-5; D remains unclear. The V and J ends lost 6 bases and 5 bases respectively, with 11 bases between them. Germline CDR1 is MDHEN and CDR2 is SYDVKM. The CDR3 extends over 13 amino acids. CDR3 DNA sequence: TGTGCCAGCAGACCTCAAGCGCATCAGCCCCAGCATTTT. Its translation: CASRPQAHQPQHF.

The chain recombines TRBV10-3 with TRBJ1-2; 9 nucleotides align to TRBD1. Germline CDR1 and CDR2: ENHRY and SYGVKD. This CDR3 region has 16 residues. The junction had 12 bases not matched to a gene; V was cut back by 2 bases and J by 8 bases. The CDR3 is CAISEQDRGLRRGYTF. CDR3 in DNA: TGTGCCATCAGTGAGCAGGACAGGGGCCTTCGAAGGGGCTACACCTTC.

The CDR3 loop reads CASSLSSDWDTEAFF. The CDR3 DNA reads TGTGCCAGCAGCTTATCTTCCGACTGGGACACTGAAGCTTTCTTT. The gene calls are TRBV7-2 and TRBJ1-1; no clear D. The germline V gene has CDR1 SGHTA and CDR2 FQGNSA. The V gene lost 2 bases and the J gene lost 3 bases, with 13 bases spanning the gap. The CDR3 runs to 15 residues.